This TCR beta chain was captured by sequencing in a study of siplizumab effects on memory and regulatory T cells. Points from the study as a whole: Memory T cells appeared less diverse than naive cells, which seemed to contribute substantially to alloresponse.

Sequencing was performed with immunoSEQ multiplex PCR; in TCRdb, only in-frame clones are kept and a portion is missing. The table includes 100,000 or so clones, more than 85% detected once. The V end lost 5 bases, the J end lost 4 bases, and 15 bases lay between the germline ends. This CDR3 has 15 residues. Germline V lookup: CDR1 SGHTA, CDR2 FQGNSA. Concerning this clone itself: Its antigen is as yet unknown.

The source is a human donor in good health. Input material: CD4+ T cells sorted from blood. The chain recombines TRBV7-2 with TRBJ1-3, with D possibly TRBD1 on 6 matching bases. The DNA for the CDR3 is TGTGCCAGCAGCGTACAGGGCCAGGAAGGAAACACCATATATTTT. It translates to CASSVQGQEGNTIYF.